One and the same sample provided the 7 T cell receptor beta chains below, sequenced in a study of blood T cells in healthy people across ages. A J-beta primer mix and a sample-barcoded 5' primer were used in a second PCR of roughly 7 to 12 cycles. From the 5' RACE reads, TCRdb called clonotypes with MiXCR, one entry per CDR3 protein. The sample shows roughly 700,000 distinct CDR3 sequences, around 32% of them seen only once. Sequencing used blood. These receptors all come from a woman aged 80 or over in good health.

Many counts were recorded for this clonotype. Here the CDR3 DNA reads TGTGCCACCAGTGAATCGGGCCTCCTGGGGGAGACCCAGTACTTC. Translating gives CATSESGLLGETQYF. The V gene is TRBV24-1, the J gene TRBJ2-5; D is unresolved. Deletions cut 4 bases from V and 5 bases from J, with 16 bases between. Germline CDR1 is KGHDR and CDR2 is SFDVKD. The length of the CDR3 is 15 residues.

As for this clonotype: The junction and the germline gene differ at one end; a read error may be behind it. The CDR3 protein is CASSSLAGVNTQYF. In DNA form, the CDR3 reads TGCGCCAGCAGCAGCCTAGCGGGGGTGAATACGCAGTATTTT. The chain is built from TRBV7-2 and TRBJ2-3, with 10 bases aligning to TRBD2. CDR3 size: 14 residues. The V gene's germline CDR1 is SGHTA and CDR2 FQGNSA.

This clonotype was detected many times. V and J are TRBV6-2 or TRBV6-3 and TRBJ1-2, with 12 bases lining up with TRBD1. This CDR3 is 17 amino acids long. Germline lookup yields CDR1 MNHEY and CDR2 SVGEGT. V shed 4 bases and J 4 bases; nucleotides not matched to a gene: 10. CDR3 amino acids: CASSSWGQGARSYGYTF. The CDR3 DNA is TGTGCCAGCAGTTCCTGGGGACAGGGGGCTCGAAGCTATGGCTACACCTTC.

This clonotype was detected ten times or more. The chain recombines TRBV20-1 with TRBJ1-6, with D unclear. Trimming pared 6 bases from V and 10 bases from J, leaving 16 bases between. The CDR3 spans 13 residues. Germline-derived CDR1 and CDR2 are DFQATT and SNEGSKA (reference sequence). The CDR3: CSAIPRSQSPLHF. The CDR3 DNA reads as TGCAGTGCCATCCCGAGGAGCCAATCACCCCTCCACTTT.

This clonotype has just a few counts. The chain carries TRBV12-3 or TRBV12-4 and TRBJ1-1, with a tentative D call TRBD1 (5 bases). V gave up 5 bases and J gave up 8 bases, with 18 bases separating them. The CDR3 has 14 residues. CDR3 sequence (DNA): TGTGCCAGCAGTCTTAAGACCACGGGACCAGAAGCTTTCTTT. Translated: CASSLKTTGPEAFF.

This rearrangement joins TRBV30 to TRBJ1-1; perhaps TRBD1 as D (5 bases). The CDR3 has 15 amino acids. The germline CDR1 and CDR2 sequences are GTSNPN and SVGIG (reference sequence). With 3 bases removed from V and 2 bases from J, the gap between germline ends came to 16 bases. The CDR3 DNA reads as TGTGCCTGGAGGCCCCCGGGACGGTTTAACACTGAAGCTTTCTTT. Its translation is CAWRPPGRFNTEAFF.

The chain joins TRBV5-1 to TRBJ2-5; D may match TRBD1 or TRBD2 (5 bases each). From germline, CDR1 is SGHRS and CDR2 YFSETQ. V lost 7 bases and J lost 11, with 24 bases in between. CDR3 length: 14 amino acids. CDR3 nucleotides: TGCGCCAGCTGTCAGCCGGGGCAGGGAGACGATCAGTACTTC. This translates into CASCQPGQGDDQYF.